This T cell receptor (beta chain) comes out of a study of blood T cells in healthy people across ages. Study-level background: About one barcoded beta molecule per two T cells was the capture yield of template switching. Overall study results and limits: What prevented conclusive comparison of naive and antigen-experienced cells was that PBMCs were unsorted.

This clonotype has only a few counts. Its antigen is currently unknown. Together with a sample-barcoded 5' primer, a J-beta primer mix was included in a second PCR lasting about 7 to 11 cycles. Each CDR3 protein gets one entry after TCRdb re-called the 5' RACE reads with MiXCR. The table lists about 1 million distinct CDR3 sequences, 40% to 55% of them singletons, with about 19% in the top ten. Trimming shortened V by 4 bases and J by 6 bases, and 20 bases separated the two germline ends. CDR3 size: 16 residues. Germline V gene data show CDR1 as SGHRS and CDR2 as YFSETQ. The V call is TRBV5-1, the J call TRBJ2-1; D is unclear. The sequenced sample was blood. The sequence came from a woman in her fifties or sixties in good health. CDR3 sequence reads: CASSRQTRAFGNEQFF. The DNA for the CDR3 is TGCGCCAGCAGCCGACAAACACGAGCTTTTGGCAATGAGCAGTTCTTC. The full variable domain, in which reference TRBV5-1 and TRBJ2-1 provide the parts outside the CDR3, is KAGVTQTPRYLIKTRGQQVTLSCSPISGHRSVSWYQQTPGQGLQFLFEYFSETQRNKGNFPGRFSGRQFSNSRSEMNVSTLELGDSALYLCASSRQTRAFGNEQFFGPGTRLTVL.